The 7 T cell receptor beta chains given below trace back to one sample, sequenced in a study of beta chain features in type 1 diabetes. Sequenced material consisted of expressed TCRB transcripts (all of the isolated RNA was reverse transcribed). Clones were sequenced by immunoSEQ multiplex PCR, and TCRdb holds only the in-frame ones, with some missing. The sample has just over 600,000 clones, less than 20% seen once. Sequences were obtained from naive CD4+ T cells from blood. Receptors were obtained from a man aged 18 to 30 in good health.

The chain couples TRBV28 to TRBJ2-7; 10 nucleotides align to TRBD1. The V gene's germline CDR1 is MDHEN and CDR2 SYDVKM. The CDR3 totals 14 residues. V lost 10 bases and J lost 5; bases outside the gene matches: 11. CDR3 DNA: TGTGCCACCTGCATGGGGACAGGGGTTAACGAGCAGTACTTC. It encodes CATCMGTGVNEQYF.

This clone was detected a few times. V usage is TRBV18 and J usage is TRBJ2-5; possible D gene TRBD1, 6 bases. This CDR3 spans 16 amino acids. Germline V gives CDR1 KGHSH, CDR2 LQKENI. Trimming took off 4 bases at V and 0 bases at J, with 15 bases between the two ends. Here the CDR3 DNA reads TGTGCCAGCTCACAGATCCACCAGGGGTACCAAGAGACCCAGTACTTC. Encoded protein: CASSQIHQGYQETQYF.

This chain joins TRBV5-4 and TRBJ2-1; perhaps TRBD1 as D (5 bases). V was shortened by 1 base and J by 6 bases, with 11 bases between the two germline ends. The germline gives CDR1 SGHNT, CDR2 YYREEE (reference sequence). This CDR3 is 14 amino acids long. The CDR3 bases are TGTGCCAGCAGCTTGTTGGGGCAGCTCAATGAGCAGTTCTTC. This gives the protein CASSLLGQLNEQFF.

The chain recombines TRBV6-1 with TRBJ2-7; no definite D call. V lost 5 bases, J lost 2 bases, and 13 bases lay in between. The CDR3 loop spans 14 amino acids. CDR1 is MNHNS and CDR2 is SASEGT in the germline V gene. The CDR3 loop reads CASSLPDSAYEQYF. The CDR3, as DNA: TGTGCCAGCAGTCTCCCAGATTCGGCCTACGAGCAGTACTTC.

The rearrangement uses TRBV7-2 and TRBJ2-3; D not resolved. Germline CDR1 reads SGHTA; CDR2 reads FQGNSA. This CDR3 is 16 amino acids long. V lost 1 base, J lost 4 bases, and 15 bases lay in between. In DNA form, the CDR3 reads TGTGCCAGCAGCTTAGAAATAAGATTGGTCGCAGATACGCAGTATTTT. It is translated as CASSLEIRLVADTQYF.

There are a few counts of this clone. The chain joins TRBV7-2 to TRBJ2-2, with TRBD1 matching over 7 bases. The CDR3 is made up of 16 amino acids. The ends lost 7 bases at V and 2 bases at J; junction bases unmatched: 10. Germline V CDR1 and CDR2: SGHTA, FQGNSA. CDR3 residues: CASTLLGQRNTGELFF. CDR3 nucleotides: TGTGCCAGCACCCTCCTGGGACAGCGAAACACCGGGGAGCTGTTTTTT.

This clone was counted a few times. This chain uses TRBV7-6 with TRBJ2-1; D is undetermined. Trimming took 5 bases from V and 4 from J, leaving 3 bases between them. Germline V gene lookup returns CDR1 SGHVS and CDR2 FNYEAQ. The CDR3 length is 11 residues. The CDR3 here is CASSPYNEQFF. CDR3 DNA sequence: TGTGCCAGCAGCCCATACAATGAGCAGTTCTTC.